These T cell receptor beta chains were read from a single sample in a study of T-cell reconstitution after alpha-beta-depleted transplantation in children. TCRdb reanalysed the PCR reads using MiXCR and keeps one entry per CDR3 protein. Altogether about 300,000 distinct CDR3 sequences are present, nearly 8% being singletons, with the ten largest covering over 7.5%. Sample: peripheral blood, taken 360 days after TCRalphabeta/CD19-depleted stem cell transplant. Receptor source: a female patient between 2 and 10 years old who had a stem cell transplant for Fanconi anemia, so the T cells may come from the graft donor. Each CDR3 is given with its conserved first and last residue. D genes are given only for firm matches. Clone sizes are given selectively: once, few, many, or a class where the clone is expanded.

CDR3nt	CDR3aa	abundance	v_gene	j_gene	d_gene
TGCAGTGCTAGGGGACAGACAGAGACCCAGTACTTC	CSARGQTETQYF	NA	TRBV20-1	TRBJ2-5	TRBD1
TGTGCCAGCAGCCATGGGCCCGACACTGAAGCTTTCTTT	CASSHGPDTEAFF	many	TRBV7-6	TRBJ1-1	NA
TGTGCCAGCAGCTTGCCTCGGGAGACCCAGTACTTC	CASSLPRETQYF	many	TRBV5-6	TRBJ2-5	NA
TGTGCCAGCATAAAGGGGGGACAGACGAAGAACACCGGGGAGCTGTTTTTT	CASIKGGQTKNTGELFF	many	TRBV4-2	TRBJ2-2	NA
TGTGCCAGCAGCTTTGGGGCAGGGGAGGGCCCCAATCAGCCCCAGCATTTT	CASSFGAGEGPNQPQHF	NA	TRBV7-2	TRBJ1-5	NA
TGTGCCAGTAGTAACTACGACCCAGGACAGCCCTACTATGGCTACACCTTC	CASSNYDPGQPYYGYTF	NA	TRBV19	TRBJ1-2	NA
TGCGCCAGCAGCCATCATTACCGGGAGTCCTACGAGCAGTACTTC	CASSHHYRESYEQYF	many	TRBV4-3	TRBJ2-7	NA
TGCAGTGCAGGGGACCGACTAGCGGGAGGAGATACGCAGTATTTT	CSAGDRLAGGDTQYF	few	TRBV20-1	TRBJ2-3	TRBD2
TGTGCAACCCGGTTGACCACAGGGATTAGGAACACCGGGGAGCTGTTTTTT	CATRLTTGIRNTGELFF	few	TRBV28	TRBJ2-2	NA
TGCAGTGCTACTTATCAGAGCTCCTACGAGCAGTACTTC	CSATYQSSYEQYF	many	TRBV20-1	TRBJ2-7	NA
TGTGCCAGCAGCTTACGGGCGGGGATCGTCTATGGCTACACCTTC	CASSLRAGIVYGYTF	few	TRBV7-2	TRBJ1-2	NA
TGTGCCAGCAGTTTACGCTTTCTAGGGCCCGCAAGCTCCTATAATTCACCCCTCCACTTT	CASSLRFLGPASSYNSPLHF	NA	TRBV27	TRBJ1-6	NA
TGTGCCAGCAGCCAAACGGACAGCCCTTACAATGAGCAGTTCTTC	CASSQTDSPYNEQFF	many	TRBV3-1	TRBJ2-1	NA
TGTGCCAGCAGCTCACAAACCGGGAATGGCTACACCTTC	CASSSQTGNGYTF	NA	TRBV11-2	TRBJ1-2	NA
TGTGCCAGCAGGGACCCGGGACAAGGGTTCACAGATACGCAGTATTTT	CASRDPGQGFTDTQYF	few	TRBV2	TRBJ2-3	NA
TGTGCCACCAGTGATCCAAACAGCTTATGGAACACCGGGGAGCTGTTTTTT	CATSDPNSLWNTGELFF	many	TRBV24-1	TRBJ2-2	NA
TGTGCCAGCAGCCCAGGTGCTGACTCCACAGATACGCAGTATTTT	CASSPGADSTDTQYF	many	TRBV7-6	TRBJ2-3	NA